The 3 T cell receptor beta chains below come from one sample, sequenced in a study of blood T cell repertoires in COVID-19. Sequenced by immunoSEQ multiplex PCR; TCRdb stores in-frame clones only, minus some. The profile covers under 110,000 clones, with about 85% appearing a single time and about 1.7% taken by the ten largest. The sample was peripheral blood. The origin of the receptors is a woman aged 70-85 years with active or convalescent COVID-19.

The CDR3 loop reads CASSLAGGIDYGYTF. In DNA form, the CDR3 reads TGTGCCAGCAGCTTAGCTGGGGGGATCGACTATGGCTACACCTTC. This chain uses TRBV7-2 with TRBJ1-2, with a tentative D call TRBD1 (5 bases). The CDR3 covers 15 residues. Trimming removed 0 bases from V and 3 bases from J, with 11 bases in between. The V gene's germline CDR1 is SGHTA and CDR2 FQGNSA.

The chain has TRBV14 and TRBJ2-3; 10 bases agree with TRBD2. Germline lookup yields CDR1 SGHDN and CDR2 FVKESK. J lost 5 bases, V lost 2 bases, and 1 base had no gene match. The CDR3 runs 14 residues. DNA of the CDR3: TGTGCCAGCAGCCAAATAGCGGGGGGAGATACGCAGTATTTT. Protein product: CASSQIAGGDTQYF.

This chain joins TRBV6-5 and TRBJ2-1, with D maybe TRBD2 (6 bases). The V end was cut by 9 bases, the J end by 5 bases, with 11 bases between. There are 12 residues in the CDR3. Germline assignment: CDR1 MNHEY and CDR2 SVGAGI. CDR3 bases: TGTGCCAGTGGCGGGATGAACAATGAGCAGTTCTTC. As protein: CASGGMNNEQFF.